This section outlines one T cell receptor beta chain sequence together with its context. Study processing details: By means of reference gene primer amplification, nucleated cell counts were estimated. Here immunoSEQ multiplex PCR was the method, and the copy in TCRdb shows in-frame clones only, minus some. V and J calls and clone size follow that table, whereas D and trimming were derived from the DNA. Of 150,000 to 200,000 clones detected, 65% to 85% appear once; the ten largest clones hold about 2.6%. The data derive from a study of blood T cell repertoires in COVID-19. Study-wide context: Whether acute or convalescent, the COVID-19 samples came from the United States, Italy and Spain. Nucleic acid was either cDNA or gDNA, and it came from T cells, B-cell-depleted T cells, or PBMCs.

Sequencing was performed on peripheral blood. This sequence was found in a human donor with acute or convalescent COVID-19. The donor label of this sample is uncertain.

CDR3 coding DNA: TGTGCCTGGAGTGTTCTGGACAGGGAGAACACTGAAGCTTTCTTT. Its translation: CAWSVLDRENTEAFF. V gene TRBV30 combines with J gene TRBJ1-1, with TRBD1 matching over 8 bases. The CDR3 has 15 residues. Germline V lookup: CDR1 GTSNPN, CDR2 SVGIG (reference sequence). After removal of 0 bases from V and 1 base from J, the junction contained 4 bases not matched to a gene.